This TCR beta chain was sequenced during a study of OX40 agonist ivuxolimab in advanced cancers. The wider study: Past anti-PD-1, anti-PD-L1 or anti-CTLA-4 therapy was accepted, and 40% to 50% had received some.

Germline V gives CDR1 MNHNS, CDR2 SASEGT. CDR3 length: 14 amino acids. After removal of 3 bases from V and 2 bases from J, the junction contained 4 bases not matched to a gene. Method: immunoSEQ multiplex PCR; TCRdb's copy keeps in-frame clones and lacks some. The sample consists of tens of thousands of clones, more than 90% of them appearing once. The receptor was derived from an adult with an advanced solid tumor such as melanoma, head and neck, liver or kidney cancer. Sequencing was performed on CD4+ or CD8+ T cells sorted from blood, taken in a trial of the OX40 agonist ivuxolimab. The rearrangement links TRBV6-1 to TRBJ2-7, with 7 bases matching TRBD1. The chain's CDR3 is CASSDGQGAYEQYF. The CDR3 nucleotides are TGTGCCAGCAGTGATGGGCAGGGGGCCTACGAGCAGTACTTC.